The next 11 T cell receptor beta chains were all read from a single sample in a study of vaccination and CD4 T cells after COVID-19. As for treatment: approximately 10-day PBMC culture with coronavirus spike peptide pools or control peptides (ViraFEST assay). These receptors' targets are unknown. With the Oncomine TCR Beta short-read assay, DNA from cultured CD4+ T cells was sequenced. TCRdb re-derived calls from the PCR reads in MiXCR, one entry per CDR3 protein. The sample includes about 9,700 distinct CDR3 sequences, about two thirds seen only once; the top ten take roughly a third. The sample taken for sequencing was CD4+ T cells from blood, cultured in vitro. The receptor set was obtained from a human donor who had recovered from COVID-19.

As DNA, the CDR3 is TGTGCCTCCGAGCGGCTTGGAGACTCTGGGGCCAACGTCCTGACTTTC. This gives the protein CASERLGDSGANVLTF. This chain links TRBV19 with TRBJ2-6, with D possibly being TRBD2 (5 bases). From germline, CDR1 is LNHDA and CDR2 SQIVND (reference sequence). There are 16 residues in the CDR3. V was trimmed by 11 bases and J by 0 bases, leaving 17 bases between them.

This chain uses TRBV12-1 with TRBJ2-5; the D call TRBD2 from the table was never checked on the DNA. TRBV12-1 is listed as a pseudogene. This CDR3 has 16 residues. The CDR3 loop reads CASSGGRTSGQETQYF. CDR3 DNA: TGTGCCAGCAGCGGGGGGCGGACTAGCGGGCAAGAGACCCAGTACTTC.

The V gene is TRBV6-1, the J gene TRBJ1-1; D may be TRBD1 (6 bases). V was pared by 4 bases and J by 0 bases, with 12 bases between. This CDR3 comprises 15 residues. The V gene's germline CDR1 is MNHNS and CDR2 SASEGT. The CDR3 bases are TGTGCCAGCAGTGCCCACAGGGTAATGAACACTGAAGCTTTCTTT. Translation: CASSAHRVMNTEAFF.

V gene TRBV20-1 combines with J gene TRBJ2-5; D may be TRBD2 (7 bases). The CDR3 extends over 15 amino acids. CDR1 is DFQATT, CDR2 SNEGSKA, per germline (reference sequence). Between the trimmed V and J ends, which lost 0 bases and 4 bases, there was a span of 15 bases. In nucleotides, the CDR3 is TGCAGTGCTAGAGATCCGCGGGGGCCGGGAGAGACCCAGTACTTC. It codes for CSARDPRGPGETQYF.

The chain employs TRBV10-3 and TRBJ1-5; 11 bases match TRBD1. Germline trimming cut 2 bases from V and 6 bases from J; bases unmatched to any gene: 3. CDR1 is ENHRY, CDR2 SYGVKD, per germline. The CDR3 length is 15 residues. The DNA for the CDR3 is TGTGCCATCAGTGAGGCGGGACAGGGGGTTCAGCCCCAGCATTTT. Protein product: CAISEAGQGVQPQHF.

The rearrangement joins TRBV7-9 to TRBJ1-6, with D hard to call. The CDR3 contains 12 residues. In germline, CDR1 is SEHNR, CDR2 FQNEAQ (reference sequence). V was cut by 3 bases and J by 13 bases, with 10 bases left in between. In DNA form, the CDR3 reads TGTGCCAGCAGCTTGGAAGGGTTGCCCCTCCACTTT. Translated: CASSLEGLPLHF.

The chain carries TRBV20-1 and TRBJ2-1; TRBD2 aligns across 8 bases. The CDR3 runs 16 residues. The V gene end was trimmed by 0 bases and the J gene end by 6 bases; junction bases not matched to a gene: 10. Germline lookup yields CDR1 DFQATT and CDR2 SNEGSKA (reference sequence). CDR3 nucleotides: TGCAGTGCTAGAGATCCCGGGACTAGTAGCGGCAATGAGCAGTTCTTC. It yields the protein CSARDPGTSSGNEQFF.

This chain connects TRBV11-2 to TRBJ2-7, with D possibly being TRBD1 (5 bases). V was shortened by 5 bases and J by 7 bases, with 15 bases between the two germline ends. The CDR3 covers 13 residues. In germline, CDR1 is SGHAT, CDR2 FQNNGV. CDR3 in DNA: TGTGCCAGCAGCGGAGTGGGTGGGGCAGAGCAGTACTTC. Amino acids: CASSGVGGAEQYF.

This sequence joins TRBV5-4 and TRBJ1-1; 8 bases agree with TRBD1. The V gene's germline CDR1 is SGHNT and CDR2 YYREEE (reference sequence). This CDR3 has 14 amino acids. V trimming: 3 bases; J trimming: 4 bases; junction bases outside the gene matches: 5. For the CDR3, the DNA is TGTGCCAGCAGCTGGGGAGACAGGGGCACTGAAGCTTTCTTT. This sequence encodes CASSWGDRGTEAFF.

This clonotype occurred a few times. CDR3 sequence (DNA): TGTGCCAGCAGCGGGGGGCTTGTGAACACTGAAGCTTTCTTT. The encoded protein is CASSGGLVNTEAFF. The chain carries TRBV27 and TRBJ1-1, with a weak D call TRBD1 (6 bases). The germline V gene has CDR1 MNHEY and CDR2 SMNVEV (reference sequence). Trimming took 6 bases from V and 0 from J, leaving 11 bases between them. This CDR3 region has 14 residues.

The rearrangement joins TRBV19 to TRBJ1-1; maybe TRBD1 (6 bases). This CDR3 spans 14 amino acids. V gave up 9 bases and J gave up 4 bases, with 18 bases separating them. Germline assignment: CDR1 LNHDA and CDR2 SQIVND (reference sequence). For the CDR3, the DNA is TGTGCCAGCCATGATGTGCGGGGGCGCACTGAAGCTTTCTTT. Encoded protein: CASHDVRGRTEAFF.